These 9 T cell receptor beta chains originate from one sample sequenced in a study of T cell changes during pregnancy in multiple sclerosis. The protocol was immunoSEQ multiplex PCR, while the TCRdb copy is restricted to in-frame clones and leaves out a portion. The sample holds tens of thousands of clones; over 80% are singletons and the top ten take around 0.61%. Sequences were derived from CD4+ T cells from peripheral blood mononuclear cells, sampled in the third trimester of pregnancy. The receptor set was obtained from a female donor with multiple sclerosis, enrolled in a pregnancy study.

V gene TRBV27 combines with J gene TRBJ2-7, with TRBD2 matching over 9 bases. The ends lost 3 bases at V and 3 bases at J; junction bases unmatched: 3. The CDR3 runs 14 residues. The germline V gene has CDR1 MNHEY and CDR2 SMNVEV (reference sequence). DNA of the CDR3: TGTGCCAGCAGTTTGAGCGGGAGGATCTACGAGCAGTACTTC. As protein: CASSLSGRIYEQYF.

The V call is TRBV5-1, the J call TRBJ2-1, with 12 bases matching TRBD2. The germline CDR1 and CDR2 sequences are SGHRS and YFSETQ. The V and J ends lost 1 base and 0 bases, in that order; junction bases with no gene match: 5. The CDR3 has 18 residues. CDR3 region: CASSLTSGRYSSYNEQFF. CDR3 nucleotide sequence: TGCGCCAGCAGCTTGACTAGCGGGAGGTATAGCTCCTACAATGAGCAGTTCTTC.

CDR3 sequence (DNA): TGTGCCAGCAGTCTGTCGAACACCGGGGAGCTGTTTTTT. Translated: CASSLSNTGELFF. This chain joins TRBV7-3 and TRBJ2-2; D is unresolved. Germline CDR1 SGHTA, CDR2 FQGTGA. The CDR3 is 13 residues long. Trimming removed 6 bases at V and 0 bases at J, with 5 bases between.

The V gene is TRBV27, the J gene TRBJ2-1; D perhaps matches TRBD1 (6 bases). CDR1 MNHEY and CDR2 SMNVEV come from the germline V gene (reference sequence). There are 16 residues in the CDR3. The V end lost 5 bases, the J end lost 1 base, and 15 bases lay between the germline ends. Here the CDR3 DNA reads TGTGCCAGCAGTCCGCAGGACAGAGGTTCCTACAATGAGCAGTTCTTC. It yields the protein CASSPQDRGSYNEQFF.

The rearrangement uses TRBV30 and TRBJ2-2; D might be TRBD2 (6 bases). Germline CDR1 reads GTSNPN; CDR2 reads SVGIG (reference sequence). There are 12 residues in the CDR3. Trimming stripped 8 bases from V and 3 bases from J, with 10 bases between. The CDR3 region has the DNA TGTGCCCGGGGGTGGGACACCGGGGAGCTGTTTTTT. Residues: CARGWDTGELFF.

The rearrangement uses TRBV4-3 and TRBJ2-1, with D perhaps matching TRBD1 (6 bases). Trimming removed 0 bases at V and 0 bases at J, with 15 bases between. Germline CDR1 LGHNA, CDR2 YSLEER. The CDR3 runs to 18 residues. The CDR3 nucleotides are TGCGCCAGCAGCCAAGATCTCGTGGGGGCAAGCTCCTACAATGAGCAGTTCTTC. Translating it yields CASSQDLVGASSYNEQFF.

The V gene is TRBV30, the J gene TRBJ1-2; 7 bases are shared with TRBD1. The germline gives CDR1 GTSNPN, CDR2 SVGIG (reference sequence). The CDR3 extends over 12 amino acids. The V and J ends lost 1 base and 5 bases, in that order; junction bases with no gene match: 1. In nucleotides, the CDR3 is TGTGCCTGGAGTGGGACAGGATATGGCTACACCTTC. It codes for CAWSGTGYGYTF.

This rearrangement joins TRBV28 to TRBJ2-3; 12 bases align to TRBD2. Germline lookup yields CDR1 MDHEN and CDR2 SYDVKM. There are 15 residues in the CDR3. With V trimmed by 5 bases and J by 7 bases, 7 bases remained unmatched. CDR3 residues: CASSLGGTSGYTQYF. DNA of the CDR3: TGTGCCAGCAGTCTAGGAGGGACTAGCGGGTATACGCAGTATTTT.

This clone has more than one count but fewer than ten. V and J are TRBV6-6 and TRBJ1-1; TRBD1 agrees at 7 bases. Germline CDR1 is MNHNY and CDR2 is SVGAGI (reference sequence). With 5 bases clipped from V and 5 bases from J, the junction kept 5 bases outside the gene matches. CDR3 length: 13 residues. The CDR3 nucleotides read TGTGCCAGCAGTCCCGGACAGGTAACTGAAGCTTTCTTT. Residues: CASSPGQVTEAFF.